This TCR beta chain was sequenced in a study of blood T cell repertoires in COVID-19. Study information: In each case, the material was cDNA or gDNA derived from T cells, B-cell-depleted T cells, or PBMCs.

This clone was seen more than once but under ten times. The sample holds other DNA sequences that translate to the same CDR3. Authors' processing steps: Reference gene primer amplification in the assay estimated nucleated cell counts. The method was immunoSEQ multiplex PCR; TCRdb's version includes in-frame clones alone and lacks a portion of them. V, J and clone size reflect that table, while D and trimming were determined from the DNA. Of about 230,000 clones listed, about 83% are singletons. The CDR3 has 15 residues. V was pared by 1 base and J by 0 bases, with 7 bases between. Germline V gene lookup returns CDR1 SGHTA and CDR2 FQGNSA.

This sequence was found in a woman younger than 45 with COVID-19, enrolled during active disease. V gene TRBV7-2 combines with J gene TRBJ1-5; D is unresolved. The material sequenced was peripheral blood. CDR3 region: CASSLDEGSNQPQHF. The CDR3, as DNA: TGTGCCAGCAGCTTAGACGAGGGTAGCAATCAGCCCCAGCATTTT.